This entry lists 5 T cell receptor beta chains sequenced from one sample in a study of blood T cell repertoires in COVID-19. Profiled with immunoSEQ multiplex PCR; TCRdb holds only in-frame clones, not every one. The data contain over 200,000 clones, 81% of them singletons. Sequenced input: PBMCs or T cells enriched from blood (not recorded which). The receptors were gathered from a man between 35 and 55 years old who had recovered from COVID-19.

The chain links TRBV19 to TRBJ1-2; D is unclear. The germline V gene has CDR1 LNHDA and CDR2 SQIVND (reference sequence). This CDR3 has 13 amino acids. Trimming cost V 5 bases and J 8 bases, with 15 bases left between them. The CDR3 region has the DNA TGTGCCAGTAGTTCGAGGGCCCTCTGGGGCTACACCTTC. This codes for CASSSRALWGYTF.

The chain links TRBV7-7 to TRBJ2-3, with D possibly TRBD1 on 5 matching bases. V lost 1 base and J lost 6, with 11 bases in between. The CDR3 spans 14 residues. Germline V gene sequence: CDR1 SSHAT, CDR2 FNYEAQ (reference sequence). CDR3 DNA: TGTGCCAGCAGCTTAGTAGGGGCTGGGGATACGCAGTATTTT. Its translation is CASSLVGAGDTQYF.

The V gene is TRBV19, the J gene TRBJ1-5; D uncertain. There are 14 residues in the CDR3. Between the trimmed V and J ends, which lost 5 bases and 8 bases, there was a span of 16 bases. Germline lookup yields CDR1 LNHDA and CDR2 SQIVND (reference sequence). CDR3 DNA sequence: TGTGCCAGTAGTCCGACCAGGTTCTATAAGCCCCAGCATTTT. It encodes CASSPTRFYKPQHF.

This CDR3 reads CASSVLLTGDLYGYTF. The DNA for the CDR3 is TGTGCCAGCAGCGTCCTGTTGACAGGGGACCTCTATGGCTACACCTTC. The chain has TRBV9 and TRBJ1-2, with 8 bases lining up with TRBD1. The CDR3 length is 16 residues. In germline, CDR1 is SGDLS, CDR2 YYNGEE. V gave up 2 bases and J gave up 4 bases; unmatched junction bases: 10.

This clone has just a few counts. The V call is TRBV28, the J call TRBJ1-5; 9 bases map to TRBD1. CDR1 and CDR2 (germline): MDHEN, SYDVKM. This CDR3 region has 14 residues. Trimming cost V 5 bases and J 6 bases; bases outside gene matches: 5. CDR3 nucleotide sequence: TGTGCCAGCAGTCGGACAGGGGTGATTCAGCCCCAGCATTTT. This gives the protein CASSRTGVIQPQHF. The full variable domain, its missing parts supplied by reference TRBV28 and TRBJ1-5, is DVKVTQSSRYLVKRTGEKVFLECVQDMDHENMFWYRQDPGLGLRLIYFSYDVKMKEKGDIPEGYSVSREKKERFSLILESASTNQTSMYLCASSRTGVIQPQHFGDGTRLSIL.